Below, one T cell receptor beta chain is given with its context. Its antigen is not yet known. No much larger clone exists at a distance of one base, and base qualities are not known. This sample was included in a study of blood T cell repertoires in COVID-19 (TCRdb year 2020). In the study overall: Samples covering the acute and convalescent phases of COVID-19 were provided by collaborators in the United States, Italy and Spain. Sample metadata almost always included a de-identified subject ID, COVID-19 status, age in years and sex. The prospective study material was composed of cDNA or gDNA derived from T cells, B-cell-depleted T cells, or PBMCs. The repertoires were released in a freely available public database meant as a resource for research on the immune response to SARS-CoV-2. HLA class I and class II types, where available, came from metadata supplied by the sample provider rather than from assay-based typing. Subjects who had been exposed to COVID-19, were actively infected with it, or had recovered from it provided the deeply sampled blood TCRbeta repertoires that made up the dataset. The samples were drawn from two sources: the first 160 participants of the ongoing ImmuneRACE study, and about 1,300 subjects contributed by 6 global collaborators.

What the study reported, not specific to this receptor: The quantity of clinical and demographic metadata differed by source and by participant and was supplied without curation.

The collaborating institutions used their own protocols to collect whole blood in K2EDTA tubes. For TCRbeta analysis, collaborators shipped samples in one of three forms: frozen whole blood, isolated PBMCs, or DNA extracted from either of those sample types. TCRbeta CDR3 regions were amplified from genomic DNA by means of the immunoSEQ Assay, a bias-controlled multiplex PCR. Concerning the study's data processing: The number of nucleated cells in each sample was estimated by amplification of reference gene primers within the assay. To quantify the absolute abundance of each unique TCRbeta CDR3 rearrangement, sequence reads were collapsed and filtered. Productive Simpson clonality was computed per sample as the square root of Simpson's diversity index over productive rearrangements. Here the immuneACCESS table is served through TCRdb, limited to in-frame sequences with V and J called. Missing clones are a known gap in these copies; in checked studies unresolved V genes cover under half, and the rest lacks a known reason. The V and J calls and clone size were taken over from that table, and D and trimming were inferred from the DNA. The sample contains more than 200,000 clones, about four fifths of them found a single time. The top ten clones comprise under 11% of the sample.

The CDR3 contains 14 residues, cysteine and phenylalanine counted. CDR3 DNA is the only sequence kept; it has 42 bases, read in frame from the first base. V is cut by 4 bases and J by 0 bases, and the space between the germline ends is 9 bases. CDR1 and CDR2 (SGHAT, FQNNGV) derive from the germline V gene. The sequenced material came from peripheral blood. This clonotype was sampled from a woman of 80 years or more with acute or convalescent COVID-19. The rearrangement combines TRBV11-2 with TRBJ1-2; D gene: possibly TRBD1, on 5 matching bases. CDR3 reads: CASSSTGANYGYTF. At the DNA level, the sequence is TGTGCCAGCAGCTCAACGGGGGCTAACTATGGCTACACCTTC. Full variable domain (CDR3 extended with the reference TRBV11-2 and TRBJ1-2 proteins): EAGVAQSPRYKIIEKRQSVAFWCNPISGHATLYWYQQILGQGPKLLIQFQNNGVVDDSQLPKDRFSAERLKGVDSTLKIQPAKLEDSAVYLCASSSTGANYGYTFGSGTRLTVV.